This T cell receptor (beta chain) was recorded in a study of breast tumors, draining lymph nodes, adjacent tissues. For this clonotype: Its cognate antigen is unknown.

Germline-derived CDR1 and CDR2 are SNHLY and FYNNEI. V was shortened by 6 bases and J by 5 bases, with 5 bases between the two germline ends. The CDR3 has 11 amino acids. Study-wide results and caveats: Luminal-like breast cancer showed significantly greater tumor-nontumor repertoire similarity than basal-like breast cancer did.

One entry per CDR3 protein results from TCRdb running MiXCR on the multiplex PCR reads. This table has 13,000 or so distinct CDR3 sequences, approximately 50% appearing once. What was sequenced was tumor-adjacent breast tissue. J is TRBJ1-5 and V is TRBV2; D is unresolved. The sequence was obtained from a female donor with breast cancer. Some clones in this sample may be carry-over from other donors' samples. CDR3 residues: CASRMDQPQHF. The DNA for the CDR3 is TGTGCCAGCAGGATGGATCAGCCCCAGCATTTT.